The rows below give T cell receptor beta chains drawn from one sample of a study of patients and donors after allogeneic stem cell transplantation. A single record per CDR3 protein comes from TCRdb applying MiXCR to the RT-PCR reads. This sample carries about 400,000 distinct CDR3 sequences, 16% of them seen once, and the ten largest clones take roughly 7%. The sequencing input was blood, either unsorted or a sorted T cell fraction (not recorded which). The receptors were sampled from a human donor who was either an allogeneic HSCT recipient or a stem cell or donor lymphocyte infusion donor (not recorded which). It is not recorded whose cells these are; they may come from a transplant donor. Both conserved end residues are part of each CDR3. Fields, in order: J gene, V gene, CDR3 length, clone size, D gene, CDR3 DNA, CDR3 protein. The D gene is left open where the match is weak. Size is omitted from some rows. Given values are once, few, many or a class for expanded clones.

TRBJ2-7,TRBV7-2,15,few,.,TGTGCCAGCACCCGAAGCAGTGGAGAAACCTACGAGCAGTACTTC,CASTRSSGETYEQYF
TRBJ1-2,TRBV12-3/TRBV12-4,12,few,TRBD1,TGTGCCAGCAGCCCCCGGGACAGGAGCTTCACCTTC,CASSPRDRSFTF
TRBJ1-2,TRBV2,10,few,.,TGTGCCAGCTCGGGGAACGGCTACACCTTC,CASSGNGYTF
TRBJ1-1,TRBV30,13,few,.,TGTGCCTTCCAGCGGGCGCAGAACACTGAAGCTTTCTTT,CAFQRAQNTEAFF
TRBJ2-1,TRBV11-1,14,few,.,TGTGCCAGCAGCTACAAGACAGTAGCCAATGAGCAGTTCTTC,CASSYKTVANEQFF
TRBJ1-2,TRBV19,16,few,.,TGTGCCAGTAGTATAAGGTCGGAGGGCGCTAACTATGGCTACACCTTC,CASSIRSEGANYGYTF
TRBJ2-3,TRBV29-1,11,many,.,TGCAGCGTTCGGGTAGTGGATACGCAGTATTTT,CSVRVVDTQYF
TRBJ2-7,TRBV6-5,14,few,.,TGTGCCAGCAGTTACGTGTTCCCGGCCTACGAGCAGTACTTC,CASSYVFPAYEQYF
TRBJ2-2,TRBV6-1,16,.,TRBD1,TGTGCCAGCAGTCCCCCGGACAGGGGATGGACCGGGGAGCTGTTTTTT,CASSPPDRGWTGELFF
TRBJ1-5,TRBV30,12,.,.,TGTGCCTGGAATAATGCCGGACAGCCCCAGCATTTT,CAWNNAGQPQHF
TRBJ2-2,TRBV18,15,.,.,TGTGCCAGCTCACCACCCGCAGGGCGCACCGGGGAGCTGTTTTTT,CASSPPAGRTGELFF
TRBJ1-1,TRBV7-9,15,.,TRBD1,TGTGCCAGCAGCACCCGGGACAGTAAGAACACTGAAGCTTTCTTT,CASSTRDSKNTEAFF
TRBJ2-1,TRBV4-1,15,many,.,TGCGCCAGCAGCCAAGCGGCGACTCGCGACAATGAGCAGTTCTTC,CASSQAATRDNEQFF
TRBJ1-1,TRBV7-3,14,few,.,TGTGCCAGCAGCTTAACGGCAGGGGCGGCTGAAGCTTTCTTT,CASSLTAGAAEAFF
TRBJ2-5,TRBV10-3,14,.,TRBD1,TGTGCCATCAGGGGGCCAGGACAGGGAGAGACCCAGTACTTC,CAIRGPGQGETQYF
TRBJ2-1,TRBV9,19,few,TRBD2,TGTGCCAGCAGCCCATACAGCGGGGGCCTCGTTAGCTCCTACAATGAGCAGTTCTTC,CASSPYSGGLVSSYNEQFF
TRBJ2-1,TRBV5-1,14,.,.,TGCGCCAGCAGCTTGTTTAGGGTAGATAATGAGCAGTTCTTC,CASSLFRVDNEQFF
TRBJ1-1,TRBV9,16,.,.,TGTGCCAGCAGCCGCTCTCTGGCATTCATGAACACTGAAGCTTTCTTT,CASSRSLAFMNTEAFF
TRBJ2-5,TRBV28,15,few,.,TGTGCCAGCAGTTTGGGCGGGGGCGAAGAAGAGACCCAGTACTTC,CASSLGGGEEETQYF